The 24 T cell receptor beta chains below all came from one sample that was sequenced in a study of shared T cell receptors in the human thymus (dated by TCRdb to the early 2020s). The library was made by the immunoSEQ multiplex PCR assay. Here the immuneACCESS table is served through TCRdb, limited to in-frame sequences with V and J called. Missing clones are a known gap in these copies; in checked studies unresolved V genes cover under half, and the rest lacks a known reason. The sample table records about 710,000 clones; over 75% of these occur just once. The ten largest clones take up about 0.0094% of the sample. The sample also formed part of further work on human thymus T cells.

Sequenced material: thymocytes. The receptors were gathered from a boy younger than two with a congenital heart defect. Donor details come from another sample of the same person, matched by shared clones.

This clone was counted once. The CDR3 here is CASSMGSYLAGNEQFF. The DNA for the CDR3 is TGTGCCAGTAGTATGGGGTCGTACTTAGCGGGAAATGAGCAGTTCTTC. This sequence joins TRBV19 and TRBJ2-1, with 8 bases fitting TRBD2. Germline V gives CDR1 LNHDA, CDR2 SQIVND (reference sequence). Trimming at V came to 3 bases and at J to 7 bases, leaving 11 bases not matched to a gene. The CDR3 is 16 residues long.

The chain uses TRBV10-3 and TRBJ2-7, with 8 bases fitting TRBD1. This CDR3 spans 13 amino acids. From germline, CDR1 is ENHRY and CDR2 SYGVKD. V shed 7 bases, J shed 0 bases, and the junction held 2 bases outside the gene matches. CDR3 nucleotides: TGTGCCATCACAGGGGGCGCCTCCTACGAGCAGTACTTC. Translating it yields CAITGGASYEQYF.

The gene calls are TRBV27 and TRBJ2-3; TRBD2 matches at 7 bases. CDR3 length: 14 residues. Germline V gene sequence: CDR1 MNHEY, CDR2 SMNVEV (reference sequence). Trimming removed 4 bases from V and 4 bases from J; junction bases left unmatched: 5. In DNA form, the CDR3 reads TGTGCCAGCAGTTGTCGGGGGGAATCAGATACGCAGTATTTT. Translation gives CASSCRGESDTQYF.

The chain combines TRBV6-1 with TRBJ2-3; 8 bases align to TRBD2. This CDR3 spans 17 amino acids. Germline V gene lookup returns CDR1 MNHNS and CDR2 SASEGT. V was pared by 2 bases and J by 6 bases, with 13 bases of the junction left unmatched. The CDR3 spells CASSESRPGRAGDTQYF. CDR3 bases: TGTGCCAGCAGTGAAAGCAGGCCCGGGAGGGCCGGTGATACGCAGTATTTT.

The chain links TRBV7-2 to TRBJ2-7; D is uncertain. This CDR3 region has 14 residues. The V gene's germline CDR1 is SGHTA and CDR2 FQGNSA. Trimming took off 3 bases at V and 2 bases at J, with 11 bases between the two ends. The CDR3 DNA follows: TGTGCCAGCAGCTTTTCGTCCTCAGCCTACGAGCAGTACTTC. This sequence encodes CASSFSSSAYEQYF.

The chain has TRBV4-1 and TRBJ1-1, with 7 nucleotides matching TRBD1. The CDR3 contains 15 residues. Trimming at V came to 4 bases and at J to 0 bases, leaving 5 bases not matched to a gene. Germline CDR1 and CDR2: MGHRA and YSYEKL. The CDR3 bases are TGCGCCAGCAGCCGTAAAGGGGGCCTGAACACTGAAGCTTTCTTT. It yields the protein CASSRKGGLNTEAFF.

The CDR3, as DNA: TGTGCCAGCAGCTTAGGGCCTTTCGATGGAGAGACCCAGTACTTC. It encodes CASSLGPFDGETQYF. The chain employs TRBV7-9 and TRBJ2-5; D is uncertain. The CDR3 contains 15 residues. Per germline, CDR1 SEHNR and CDR2 FQNEAQ (reference sequence). Trimming pared 1 base from V and 4 bases from J, leaving 13 bases between.

V and J are TRBV4-3 and TRBJ2-7, with 14 bases identical to TRBD2. The germline V gene encodes CDR1 LGHNA and CDR2 YSLEER. The trim removed 2 bases at V and 4 bases at J, leaving 13 bases unmatched. This CDR3 has 19 residues. The CDR3 region is CASSQRIKGTSGSIYEQYF. CDR3 in DNA: TGCGCCAGCAGCCAACGAATCAAAGGGACTAGCGGGAGTATTTACGAGCAGTACTTC.

This chain connects TRBV18 to TRBJ1-3; D gene uncertain. With 1 base removed from V and 0 bases from J, the gap between germline ends came to 7 bases. Per germline, CDR1 KGHSH and CDR2 LQKENI. The CDR3 totals 15 residues. CDR3 coding DNA: TGTGCCAGCTCACCACTCACAGACTCTGGAAACACCATATATTTT. It encodes CASSPLTDSGNTIYF. Combining the CDR3 with reference TRBV18 and TRBJ1-3 gives the whole variable domain NAGVMQNPRHLVRRRGQEARLRCSPMKGHSHVYWYRQLPEEGLKFMVYLQKENIIDESGMPKERFSAEFPKEGPSILRIQQVVRGDSAAYFCASSPLTDSGNTIYFGEGSWLTVV.

This clone was detected only once. The V gene is TRBV4-3, the J gene TRBJ2-7, with TRBD1 matching 10 bases. Germline V gene data show CDR1 as LGHNA and CDR2 as YSLEER. Germline trimming cut 2 bases from V and 0 bases from J; bases unmatched to any gene: 10. The CDR3 loop spans 18 amino acids. DNA of the CDR3: TGCGCCAGCAGCCAAAGGGACAGGGGTTCTCTCCACTCCTACGAGCAGTACTTC. This sequence encodes CASSQRDRGSLHSYEQYF.

This rearrangement joins TRBV6-6 to TRBJ2-3, with D maybe TRBD1 (6 bases). The CDR3 is 16 amino acids. Germline V lookup: CDR1 MNHNY, CDR2 SVGAGI (reference sequence). Trimming took 5 bases from V and 2 from J, leaving 17 bases between them. The CDR3 region has the DNA TGTGCCAGCAGTACGAACAGGGTTGGATCCACAGATACGCAGTATTTT. It specifies CASSTNRVGSTDTQYF.

V usage is TRBV5-1 and J usage is TRBJ2-3; 9 bases match TRBD2. The V gene's germline CDR1 is SGHRS and CDR2 YFSETQ. This CDR3 region has 15 residues. V lost 3 bases and J lost 0; bases outside the gene matches: 2. The CDR3 DNA reads as TGCGCCAGCAGCTCGCTAGCGGGGAGCACAGATACGCAGTATTTT. It translates to CASSSLAGSTDTQYF.

This sequence joins TRBV6-6 and TRBJ2-3; no clear D. Germline-derived CDR1 and CDR2 are MNHNY and SVGAGI (reference sequence). This CDR3 has 13 residues. Trimming removed 0 bases at V and 5 bases at J, with 6 bases between. CDR3: CASSYSQRDTQYF. CDR3 DNA sequence: TGTGCCAGCAGTTACTCTCAGCGAGATACGCAGTATTTT.

The CDR3 protein is CASSSPPAGVHNEQFF. CDR3 nucleotides: TGTGCCAGCAGTTCGCCCCCTGCCGGGGTACACAATGAGCAGTTCTTC. The chain combines TRBV28 with TRBJ2-1; possibly TRBD2 for D (5 bases). V lost 4 bases and J 5 bases, leaving 18 bases between the germline ends. The germline V gene encodes CDR1 MDHEN and CDR2 SYDVKM. CDR3 length: 16 residues.

The V gene is TRBV11-2, the J gene TRBJ1-4; no clear D. Trimming shortened V by 6 bases and J by 0 bases, and 14 bases separated the two germline ends. The germline gives CDR1 SGHAT, CDR2 FQNNGV. CDR3 length: 16 residues. The CDR3 loop is CASRMGTEATNEKLFF. In DNA form, the CDR3 reads TGTGCCAGCAGAATGGGCACGGAAGCAACTAATGAAAAACTGTTTTTT.

The V gene is TRBV6-4, the J gene TRBJ2-3; 8 nucleotides agree with TRBD2. The CDR3 has 15 residues. Trimming removed 0 bases from V and 2 bases from J; junction bases left unmatched: 1. Germline lookup yields CDR1 MRHNA and CDR2 SNTAGT. The CDR3 reads CASSDSTSDTDTQYF. CDR3 bases: TGTGCCAGCAGTGACTCGACTAGCGACACAGATACGCAGTATTTT.

This rearrangement joins TRBV19 to TRBJ2-6, with 7 bases identical to TRBD1. V lost 5 bases to trimming and J lost 0 bases; unmatched junction nucleotides: 7. The CDR3 extends over 17 amino acids. Germline CDR1 and CDR2: LNHDA and SQIVND (reference sequence). DNA of the CDR3: TGTGCCAGTAGTTTTCGACAGGGCTTCTCTGGGGCCAACGTCCTGACTTTC. Its protein product is CASSFRQGFSGANVLTF.

The chain carries TRBV6-6 and TRBJ2-7, with D possibly being TRBD2 (6 bases). The CDR3 spans 12 residues. Germline-derived CDR1 and CDR2 are MNHNY and SVGAGI (reference sequence). Deletions cut 6 bases from V and 9 bases from J, with 15 bases between. The CDR3 region is CASSTTSFPQYF. The CDR3 coding sequence is TGTGCCAGCAGCACGACTAGTTTTCCGCAGTACTTC.

The chain is built from TRBV7-2 and TRBJ2-7, with D perhaps matching TRBD1 (5 bases). CDR1 is SGHTA and CDR2 is FQGNSA in the germline V gene. V was cut by 3 bases and J by 3 bases, with 6 bases left in between. This CDR3 is 12 amino acids long. This CDR3 is CASSLTDYEQYF. The CDR3 DNA sequence: TGTGCCAGCAGCTTGACAGACTACGAGCAGTACTTC.

V usage is TRBV20-1 and J usage is TRBJ2-3; TRBD1 agrees at 8 bases. CDR1 is DFQATT, CDR2 SNEGSKA, per germline (reference sequence). Unmatched junction bases numbered 10, after V lost 6 bases and J lost 14 bases. The CDR3 extends over 11 amino acids. The CDR3: CSAGDRGGGYF. The CDR3 region has the DNA TGCAGTGCGGGAGACAGGGGCGGCGGGTATTTT.

This clone occurred a few times. The chain joins TRBV6-6 to TRBJ1-2; D is unresolved. V lost 5 bases and J lost 4, with 8 bases in between. The CDR3 sequence is 12 residues long. The V gene's germline CDR1 is MNHNY and CDR2 SVGAGI (reference sequence). For the CDR3, the DNA is TGTGCCAGCAGTGTCGATAGCTATGGCTACACCTTC. Protein sequence: CASSVDSYGYTF.

The chain employs TRBV18 and TRBJ1-1, with a weak D call TRBD1 (6 bases). The V end was cut by 3 bases, the J end by 5 bases, with 19 bases between. CDR1 and CDR2 (germline): KGHSH, LQKENI. The CDR3 covers 16 residues. The DNA of the CDR3 is TGTGCCAGCTCACCCCCCCGGGACACTTATCAGACTGAAGCTTTCTTT. It is translated as CASSPPRDTYQTEAFF.

The chain links TRBV27 to TRBJ1-1; 11 positions match TRBD1. Germline V lookup: CDR1 MNHEY, CDR2 SMNVEV (reference sequence). The J segment lost 1 base and the V segment lost 3 bases, leaving 4 bases of the junction unmatched. This CDR3 comprises 16 residues. The CDR3 loop is CASSFGTGGKNTEAFF. Written as DNA, the CDR3 is TGTGCCAGCAGTTTCGGGACAGGGGGAAAGAACACTGAAGCTTTCTTT.

The V and J genes are TRBV12-5 and TRBJ1-3; TRBD1 aligns across 7 bases. The CDR3 totals 18 residues. Germline V lookup: CDR1 LGHNT, CDR2 FRNRAP. The junction had 17 bases not matched to a gene; V was cut back by 6 bases and J by 3 bases. CDR3 region: CASGLRDRGLIFGNTIYF. DNA for the CDR3: TGTGCTAGTGGCCTCCGGGACAGAGGTTTAATTTTTGGAAACACCATATATTTT.